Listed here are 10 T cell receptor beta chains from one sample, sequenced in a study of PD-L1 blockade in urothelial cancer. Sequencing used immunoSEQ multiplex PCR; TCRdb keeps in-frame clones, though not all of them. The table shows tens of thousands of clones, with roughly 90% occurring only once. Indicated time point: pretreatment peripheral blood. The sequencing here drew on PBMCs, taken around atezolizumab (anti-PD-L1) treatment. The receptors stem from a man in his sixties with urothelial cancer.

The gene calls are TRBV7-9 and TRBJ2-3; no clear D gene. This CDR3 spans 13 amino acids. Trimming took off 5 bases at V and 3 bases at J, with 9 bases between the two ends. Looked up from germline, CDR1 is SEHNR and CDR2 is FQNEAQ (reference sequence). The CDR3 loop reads CASSQEITDTQYF. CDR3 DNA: TGTGCCAGCAGCCAGGAAATAACAGATACGCAGTATTTT. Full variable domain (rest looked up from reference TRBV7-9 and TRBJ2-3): DTGVSQNPRHKITKRGQNVTFRCDPISEHNRLYWYRQTLGQGPEFLTYFQNEAQLEKSRLLSDRFSAERPKGSFSTLEIQRTEQGDSAMYLCASSQEITDTQYFGPGTRLTVL.

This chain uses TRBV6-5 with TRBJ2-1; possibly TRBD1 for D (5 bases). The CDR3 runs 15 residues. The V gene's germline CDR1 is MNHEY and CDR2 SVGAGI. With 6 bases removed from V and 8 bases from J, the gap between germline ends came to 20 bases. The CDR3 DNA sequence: TGTGCCAGCAGGCCCCAGGGCCCAGAAGAGGATGAGCAGTTCTTC. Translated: CASRPQGPEEDEQFF.

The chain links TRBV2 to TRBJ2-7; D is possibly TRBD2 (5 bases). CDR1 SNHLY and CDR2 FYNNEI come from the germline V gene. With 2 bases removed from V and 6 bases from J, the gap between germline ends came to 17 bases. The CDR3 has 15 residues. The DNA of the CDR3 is TGTGCCAGCAGTGAAAATGGACTGAGCCTCTCCGAGCAGTACTTC. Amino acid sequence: CASSENGLSLSEQYF.

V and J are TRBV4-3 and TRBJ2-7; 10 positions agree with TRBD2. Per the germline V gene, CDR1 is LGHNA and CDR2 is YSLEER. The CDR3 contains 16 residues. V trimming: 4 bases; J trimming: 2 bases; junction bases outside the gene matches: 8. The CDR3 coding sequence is TGCGCCAGCAGCCGGGCTCGAGCGGGGGGGCCCTACGAGCAGTACTTC. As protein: CASSRARAGGPYEQYF.

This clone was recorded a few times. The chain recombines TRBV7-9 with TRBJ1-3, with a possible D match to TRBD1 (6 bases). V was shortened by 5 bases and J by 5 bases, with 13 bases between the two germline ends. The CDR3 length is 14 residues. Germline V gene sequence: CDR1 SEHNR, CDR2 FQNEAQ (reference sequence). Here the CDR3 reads CASSDSGARNTIYF. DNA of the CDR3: TGTGCCAGCAGCGATTCAGGGGCTAGAAACACCATATATTTT.

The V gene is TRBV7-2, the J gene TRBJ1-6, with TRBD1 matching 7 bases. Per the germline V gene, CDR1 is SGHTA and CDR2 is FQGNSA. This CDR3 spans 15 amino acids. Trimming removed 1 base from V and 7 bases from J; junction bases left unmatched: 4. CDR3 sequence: CASSLGFRGNSPLHF. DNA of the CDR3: TGTGCCAGCAGCTTAGGTTTCAGGGGGAATTCACCCCTCCACTTT.

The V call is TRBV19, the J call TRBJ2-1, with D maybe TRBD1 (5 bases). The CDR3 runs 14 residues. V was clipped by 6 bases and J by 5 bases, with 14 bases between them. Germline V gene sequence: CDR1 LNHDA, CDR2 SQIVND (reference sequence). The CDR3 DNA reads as TGTGCCAGTAGCCCCATGTGGGGCAACAATGAGCAGTTCTTC. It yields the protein CASSPMWGNNEQFF.

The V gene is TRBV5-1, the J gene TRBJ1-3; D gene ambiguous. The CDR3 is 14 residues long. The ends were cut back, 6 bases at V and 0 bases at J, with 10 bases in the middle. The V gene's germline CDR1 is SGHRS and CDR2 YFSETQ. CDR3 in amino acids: CASNPTGSGNTIYF. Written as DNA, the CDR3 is TGCGCCAGCAATCCCACGGGCTCTGGAAACACCATATATTTT.

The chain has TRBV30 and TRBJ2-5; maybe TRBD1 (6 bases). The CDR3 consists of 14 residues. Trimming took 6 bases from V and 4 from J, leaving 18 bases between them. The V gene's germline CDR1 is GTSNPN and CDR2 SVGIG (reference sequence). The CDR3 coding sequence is TGTGCCTGCCGCCTGGGGCAGGGGCGAGAGACCCAGTACTTC. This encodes CACRLGQGRETQYF.

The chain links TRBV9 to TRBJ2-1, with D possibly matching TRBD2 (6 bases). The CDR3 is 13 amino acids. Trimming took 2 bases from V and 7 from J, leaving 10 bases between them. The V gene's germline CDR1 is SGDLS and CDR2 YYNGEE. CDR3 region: CASSVGLTNEQFF. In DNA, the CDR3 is TGTGCCAGCAGCGTCGGACTAACAAATGAGCAGTTCTTC. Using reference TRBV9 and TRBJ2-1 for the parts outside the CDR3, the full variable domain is DSGVTQTPKHLITATGQRVTLRCSPRSGDLSVYWYQQSLDQGLQFLIQYYNGEERAKGNILERFSAQQFPDLHSELNLSSLELGDSALYFCASSVGLTNEQFFGPGTRLTVL.